This T cell receptor (beta chain) comes out of a study of blood T cell repertoires in COVID-19. About the study: T cells, B-cell-depleted T cells, or PBMCs provided the cDNA or gDNA that served as material.

The germline V gene encodes CDR1 LNHDA and CDR2 SQIVND (reference sequence). The CDR3 consists of 16 residues. V lost 5 bases and J lost 2; bases outside the gene matches: 10. Original data processing: Quantification of nucleated cells was approximated via reference gene primer amplification. Profiled with immunoSEQ multiplex PCR; TCRdb holds only in-frame clones, not every one. The D gene and trimming were derived from the DNA, and the V and J assignments and clone size from that table. The sample records roughly 300,000 clones, under 90% being singletons. The sequence derives from a woman aged 18-30 years who had recovered from COVID-19. The chain couples TRBV19 to TRBJ2-3; 7 nucleotides agree with TRBD1. Sample: PBMCs or T cells enriched from blood (not recorded which). The CDR3 nucleotides are TGTGCCAGTAGTTTCGCCGCCGGGACAGACACAGATACGCAGTATTTT. This translates into CASSFAAGTDTDTQYF.